These T cell receptor beta chains were read from a single sample in a study of response to subunit inactivated influenza vaccine. TCRdb ran MiXCR on the RT-PCR reads and lists one entry per CDR3 protein. The profile shows about 570,000 distinct CDR3 sequences, 11% of them singletons. These same records also appear under a second study, on T cells expressing NK-cell markers.

Sequencing used PBMCs from blood, obtained on the day of vaccination. Receptor source: a man aged 45 to 65 who received an inactivated influenza vaccine. Each CDR3 is given with its conserved first and last residue. The D gene is left open where the match is weak. Clone size is given for some rows only: seen once, a few or many times, or a class if the clone is expanded.

J gene: TRBJ1-1
D gene: -
V gene: TRBV6-2/TRBV6-3
clone size: few
CDR3 length: 18
CDR3 protein: CASSSNALRGGENTEAFF
CDR3 DNA: TGTGCCAGCAGTTCTAACGCCCTCCGGGGGGGTGAGAACACTGAAGCTTTCTTT

J gene: TRBJ2-5
D gene: -
V gene: TRBV15
clone size: -
CDR3 length: 11
CDR3 protein: CATSNWETQYF
CDR3 DNA: TGTGCCACCAGCAATTGGGAGACCCAGTACTTC

J gene: TRBJ2-1
D gene: -
V gene: TRBV5-1
clone size: -
CDR3 length: 17
CDR3 protein: CASSWSPESSSYNEQFF
CDR3 DNA: TGCGCCAGCAGCTGGAGCCCGGAAAGTAGCTCCTACAATGAGCAGTTCTTC

J gene: TRBJ2-7
D gene: -
V gene: TRBV6-5
clone size: -
CDR3 length: 13
CDR3 protein: CASSYYKNYEQYF
CDR3 DNA: TGTGCCAGCAGTTACTATAAGAACTACGAGCAGTACTTC

J gene: TRBJ2-1
D gene: TRBD2
V gene: TRBV28
clone size: few
CDR3 length: 15
CDR3 protein: CASSSTPGGPLGQFF
CDR3 DNA: TGTGCCAGCAGTTCGACTCCGGGAGGGCCTTTAGGGCAGTTCTTC

J gene: TRBJ1-1
D gene: -
V gene: TRBV19
clone size: few
CDR3 length: 15
CDR3 protein: CASSILGASNTEAFF
CDR3 DNA: TGTGCCAGTAGTATCTTAGGGGCCTCGAACACTGAAGCTTTCTTT

J gene: TRBJ2-5
D gene: TRBD2
V gene: TRBV24-1
clone size: -
CDR3 length: 17
CDR3 protein: CATSDIRTSGGEETQYF
CDR3 DNA: TGTGCCACCAGTGATATACGGACTAGCGGGGGGGAAGAGACCCAGTACTTC

J gene: TRBJ1-1
D gene: -
V gene: TRBV5-1
clone size: many
CDR3 length: 15
CDR3 protein: CASSTSTSWDTEAFF
CDR3 DNA: TGCGCCAGCAGCACGTCGACATCTTGGGACACTGAAGCTTTCTTT

J gene: TRBJ2-1
D gene: -
V gene: TRBV5-1
clone size: few
CDR3 length: 14
CDR3 protein: CASSLAGNYNEQFF
CDR3 DNA: TGCGCCAGCAGCTTGGCGGGAAATTACAATGAGCAGTTCTTC

J gene: TRBJ2-7
D gene: -
V gene: TRBV10-3
clone size: -
CDR3 length: 16
CDR3 protein: CAISDPRTNVGFEQYF
CDR3 DNA: TGTGCCATCAGTGACCCTAGGACAAACGTGGGCTTCGAGCAGTACTTC

J gene: TRBJ1-5
D gene: -
V gene: TRBV7-2
clone size: -
CDR3 length: 15
CDR3 protein: CASSTTPNSNQPQHF
CDR3 DNA: TGTGCCAGCAGTACGACACCTAATAGCAATCAGCCCCAGCATTTT

J gene: TRBJ2-7
D gene: -
V gene: TRBV20-1
clone size: -
CDR3 length: 16
CDR3 protein: CCARDGGAGGPYEQYF
CDR3 DNA: TGCTGTGCTAGAGACGGGGGGGCAGGGGGTCCCTACGAGCAGTACTTC

J gene: TRBJ1-2
D gene: TRBD1
V gene: TRBV5-1
clone size: -
CDR3 length: 15
CDR3 protein: CASSVGQEISGGYTF
CDR3 DNA: TGCGCCAGCAGCGTCGGACAGGAGATCTCTGGCGGCTACACCTTC

J gene: TRBJ2-7
D gene: -
V gene: TRBV29-1
clone size: many
CDR3 length: 12
CDR3 protein: CSVELATYEQYF
CDR3 DNA: TGCAGCGTTGAACTAGCGACCTACGAGCAGTACTTC

J gene: TRBJ2-2
D gene: TRBD2
V gene: TRBV29-1
clone size: -
CDR3 length: 13
CDR3 protein: CSGTSGRTGELFF
CDR3 DNA: TGCAGCGGGACTAGCGGGAGAACCGGGGAGCTGTTTTTT

J gene: TRBJ2-3
D gene: TRBD2
V gene: TRBV20-1
clone size: few
CDR3 length: 18
CDR3 protein: CSARATHFLADHPDTQYF
CDR3 DNA: TGCAGTGCTAGAGCTACCCATTTCCTAGCGGACCATCCAGATACGCAGTATTTT

J gene: TRBJ2-3
D gene: TRBD2
V gene: TRBV11-2
clone size: few
CDR3 length: 16
CDR3 protein: CASSPRLAGGRDTQYF
CDR3 DNA: TGTGCCAGCAGCCCCCGACTAGCGGGGGGGCGAGATACGCAGTATTTT

J gene: TRBJ2-3
D gene: -
V gene: TRBV10-3
clone size: few
CDR3 length: 16
CDR3 protein: CAIKGELGSGTDTQYF
CDR3 DNA: TGTGCCATCAAGGGCGAACTGGGGTCTGGCACAGATACGCAGTATTTT

J gene: TRBJ1-2
D gene: -
V gene: TRBV10-3
clone size: few
CDR3 length: 14
CDR3 protein: CAISESEAAYGYTF
CDR3 DNA: TGTGCCATCAGTGAGTCGGAGGCAGCCTATGGCTACACCTTC

J gene: TRBJ2-2
D gene: TRBD2
V gene: TRBV5-1
clone size: few
CDR3 length: 17
CDR3 protein: CASSLASGGRNTGELFF
CDR3 DNA: TGCGCCAGCAGCTTGGCTAGCGGGGGCCGAAACACCGGGGAGCTGTTTTTT

J gene: TRBJ2-7
D gene: TRBD2
V gene: TRBV4-2
clone size: -
CDR3 length: 19
CDR3 protein: CASSQAWTSGGLLSYEQYF
CDR3 DNA: TGTGCCAGCAGCCAAGCCTGGACTAGCGGGGGGTTATTATCCTACGAGCAGTACTTC

J gene: TRBJ1-1
D gene: -
V gene: TRBV7-9
clone size: many
CDR3 length: 14
CDR3 protein: CASSLRGPPTEAFF
CDR3 DNA: TGTGCCAGCAGCTTGCGAGGCCCACCCACTGAAGCTTTCTTT

J gene: TRBJ2-3
D gene: -
V gene: TRBV12-3/TRBV12-4
clone size: -
CDR3 length: 14
CDR3 protein: CASTPDSNTDTQYF
CDR3 DNA: TGTGCCAGCACCCCCGATAGCAACACAGATACGCAGTATTTT

J gene: TRBJ2-1
D gene: -
V gene: TRBV4-1
clone size: many
CDR3 length: 17
CDR3 protein: CASSRRGQVSSYNEQFF
CDR3 DNA: TGCGCCAGCAGCCGACGGGGGCAGGTGAGCTCCTACAATGAGCAGTTCTTC

J gene: TRBJ2-3
D gene: -
V gene: TRBV5-1
clone size: many
CDR3 length: 15
CDR3 protein: CASSLAGKTTDTQYF
CDR3 DNA: TGCGCCAGCAGCTTGGCGGGAAAGACCACAGATACGCAGTATTTT

J gene: TRBJ2-3
D gene: -
V gene: TRBV4-2
clone size: -
CDR3 length: 14
CDR3 protein: CASSLRPGENTQYF
CDR3 DNA: TGTGCCAGCAGCCTGCGGCCTGGGGAGAATACGCAGTATTTT

J gene: TRBJ2-6
D gene: -
V gene: TRBV6-5
clone size: -
CDR3 length: 16
CDR3 protein: CASSYNWDTGANVLTF
CDR3 DNA: TGTGCCAGCAGTTACAACTGGGATACTGGGGCCAACGTCCTGACTTTC

J gene: TRBJ2-5
D gene: TRBD1
V gene: TRBV29-1
clone size: -
CDR3 length: 16
CDR3 protein: CSELTGANTEWETQYF
CDR3 DNA: TGCAGCGAGCTGACAGGGGCCAACACGGAGTGGGAGACCCAGTACTTC

J gene: TRBJ2-6
D gene: TRBD1
V gene: TRBV12-3/TRBV12-4
clone size: many
CDR3 length: 17
CDR3 protein: CASSPPTGYSGANVLTF
CDR3 DNA: TGTGCCAGCAGTCCCCCGACAGGGTACTCTGGGGCCAACGTCCTGACTTTC

J gene: TRBJ2-7
D gene: TRBD1
V gene: TRBV25-1
clone size: -
CDR3 length: 15
CDR3 protein: CATSGDSGGYYEQYF
CDR3 DNA: TGTGCCACCTCTGGGGACAGCGGAGGTTACTACGAGCAGTACTTC

J gene: TRBJ2-7
D gene: TRBD1
V gene: TRBV5-1
clone size: -
CDR3 length: 13
CDR3 protein: CASSSTGIGEQYF
CDR3 DNA: TGCGCCAGCAGCTCGACAGGGATAGGGGAGCAGTACTTC